This T cell receptor (beta chain) was recovered during a study of shared clonotypes between healthy human individuals. About the study: With ages of 18 to 49, the donors were a couple of women and three men. Findings and caveats of the study: Non-shared clonotypes had lower generation probabilities than clonotypes shared by all four sorted-subset donors.

The germline V gene has CDR1 LNHDA and CDR2 SQIVND (reference sequence). V shed 6 bases, J shed 5 bases, and the junction held 6 bases outside the gene matches. This CDR3 is built from 13 residues. With regard to this clone: The antigen is unknown.

Libraries were prepared by immunoSEQ multiplex PCR; TCRdb keeps only in-frame clonotypes and omits some of them. Of about 770,000 clones listed, roughly two thirds are singletons. The rearrangement links TRBV19 to TRBJ1-2; 7 positions match TRBD1. The sequence came from a woman aged 25 to 45 in good health. Material: memory CD4+ T cells sorted from blood. Specified subset: CD45RA-negative fraction. The CDR3 DNA sequence: TGTGCCAGTAGGAAGACAGGGTCATATGGCTACACCTTC. Encoded protein: CASRKTGSYGYTF.